This TCR beta chain derives from a study of T cell repertoires in cytomegalovirus infection. Study context: It can be stated that public TCR beta signatures indicated CMV infection as well as a matching HLA type. Overall study findings and caveats: Of the TCR beta families, the public ones yielded a cumulative frequency that identified carriers of CMV plus the relevant HLA. Dominating the ex vivo response were HLA-C-restricted CMV-specific TCR beta clonotypes.

TCRdb fed the reads into MiXCR, producing one record per CDR3 protein. The top ten clones hold 11% of a sample with roughly 140,000 distinct CDR3 sequences, around a quarter of them seen once. V was pared by 6 bases and J by 6 bases, with 21 bases between. This CDR3 is 15 amino acids long. Per germline, CDR1 MNHGY and CDR2 SAAAGT. As to this clonotype: Its antigen is as yet unknown.

Source material: PBMCs. The genes are TRBV6-8 and TRBJ2-7, with D perhaps TRBD2 (8 bases). This TCR derives from a human donor in good health (CMV status not recorded). Some clones in this sample may be carry-over from other donors' samples. CDR3 DNA sequence: TGTGCCAGCAGACGCACTAGGGACAGCGGGGGCGAGCAGTACTTC. This codes for CASRRTRDSGGEQYF.